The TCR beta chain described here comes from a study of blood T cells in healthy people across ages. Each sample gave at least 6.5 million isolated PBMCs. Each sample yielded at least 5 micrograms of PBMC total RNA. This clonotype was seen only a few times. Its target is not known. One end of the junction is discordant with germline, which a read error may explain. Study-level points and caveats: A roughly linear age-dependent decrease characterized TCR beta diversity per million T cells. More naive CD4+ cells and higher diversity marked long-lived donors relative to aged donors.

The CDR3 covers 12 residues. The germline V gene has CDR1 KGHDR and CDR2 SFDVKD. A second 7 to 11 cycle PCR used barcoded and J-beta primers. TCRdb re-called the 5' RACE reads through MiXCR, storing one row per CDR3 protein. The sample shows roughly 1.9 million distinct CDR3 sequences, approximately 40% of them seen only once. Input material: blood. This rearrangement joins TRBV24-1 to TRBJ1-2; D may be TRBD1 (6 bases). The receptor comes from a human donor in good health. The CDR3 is CATNDSTGHYTF. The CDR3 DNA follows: TGTGCCACCAATGATTCAACAGGGCACTACACCTTC.